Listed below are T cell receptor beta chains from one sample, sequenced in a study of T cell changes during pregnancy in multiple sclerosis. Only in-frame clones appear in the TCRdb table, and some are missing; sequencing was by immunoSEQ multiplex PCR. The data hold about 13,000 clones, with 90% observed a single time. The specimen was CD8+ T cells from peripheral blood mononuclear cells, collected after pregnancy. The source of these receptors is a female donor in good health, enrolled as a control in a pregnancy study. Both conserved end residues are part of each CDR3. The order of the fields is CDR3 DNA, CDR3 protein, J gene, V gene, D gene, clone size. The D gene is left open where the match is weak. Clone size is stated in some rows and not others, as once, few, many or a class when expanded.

TGTGCCAGCAGCCAAGATTTAGGGCAGGGTAGTCGGCCCCAGCATTTT CASSQDLGQGSRPQHF TRBJ1-5 TRBV4-2 - large
TGTGCCACCTCGACAGGGGCCCACTCTGGGGCCAACGTCCTGACTTTC CATSTGAHSGANVLTF TRBJ2-6 TRBV28 TRBD1 -
TGTGCCAGCAGCTTGACAACCGGGACAGTGAACACTGAAGCTTTCTTT CASSLTTGTVNTEAFF TRBJ1-1 TRBV11-2 TRBD1 -
TGTGCCAGCAGCTCCCCGGACAGGGGTACTGAAGCTTTCTTT CASSSPDRGTEAFF TRBJ1-1 TRBV7-9 TRBD1 -
TGCGCCAGCAGCCACGGGGGGTCAGCGGGGTCAGATACGCAGTATTTT CASSHGGSAGSDTQYF TRBJ2-3 TRBV4-1 TRBD2 -
TGTGCCAGCAGTTTAAGCGGGGGGCCCCACAATGAGCAGTTCTTC CASSLSGGPHNEQFF TRBJ2-1 TRBV2 TRBD2 -
TGTGCCAGCAGCGTTGGCTGGGCCCAAGGCAGAGATACGCAGTATTTT CASSVGWAQGRDTQYF TRBJ2-3 TRBV4-2 - -
TGTGCCAGCAGTTTATCCGGCATGAATAGCGTTCAAGAGACCCAGTACTTC CASSLSGMNSVQETQYF TRBJ2-5 TRBV27 - -
TGTGCCACGCGTCCCAGACAGGGATGGGGGCTCAGCTCTGGAAACACCATATATTTT CATRPRQGWGLSSGNTIYF TRBJ1-3 TRBV19 TRBD1 -
TGTGCCAGCCTTACCGGGGGGCATACTGAAGCTTTCTTT CASLTGGHTEAFF TRBJ1-1 TRBV7-9 - -
TGTGCCAGCAGCCAAGATTTATTGAGGGATGATGAGCAGTTCTTC CASSQDLLRDDEQFF TRBJ2-1 TRBV4-2 - -
TGTGCCAGCAGTGAGTGGCAGTCCGATGGAAACACCATATATTTT CASSEWQSDGNTIYF TRBJ1-3 TRBV6-1 - -
TGTGCCAGCAGCCTTCTATCGGGAGCCCATCAGACAGATACGCAGTATTTT CASSLLSGAHQTDTQYF TRBJ2-3 TRBV4-2 - -
TGTGCCAGCAGCACCGGACAGGCAATGAACACTGAAGCTTTCTTT CASSTGQAMNTEAFF TRBJ1-1 TRBV9 TRBD1 -
TGTGCCAGCAGTTTTCAACAGCACACTGAAGCTTTCTTT CASSFQQHTEAFF TRBJ1-1 TRBV27 - -
TGTGCCAGCAGTCTTGAGGGACAGCACTCTGGAAACACCATATATTTT CASSLEGQHSGNTIYF TRBJ1-3 TRBV11-2 TRBD1 -
TGTGCCAGCAGTTTATCAGGGCAGCCCCAGCATTTT CASSLSGQPQHF TRBJ1-5 TRBV28 - -
TGTGCCAGCAGACCGGACAGTTCAGGTCTCCTGGGTGAAAAACTGTTTTTT CASRPDSSGLLGEKLFF TRBJ1-4 TRBV27 - -
TGTGCCAGCAGCTTAGTCCTCGGGCAGCCCCAGCATTTT CASSLVLGQPQHF TRBJ1-5 TRBV11-2 - -
TGTGCCAGCAGTTTGGTGGGAGACACCGGGGAGCTGTTTTTT CASSLVGDTGELFF TRBJ2-2 TRBV27 - -
TGTGCCAGCAGTTTAACAGGGGCGGGCTCCTATAATTCACCCCTCCACTTT CASSLTGAGSYNSPLHF TRBJ1-6 TRBV28 TRBD1 -
TGTGCCAGCAGTGACTCCGGGACAGGGTATTCACCCCTCCACTTT CASSDSGTGYSPLHF TRBJ1-6 TRBV6-1 TRBD1 -
TGCGCCAGCAGCGGGGGGCTCGGGGGGTACGAGCAGTACTTC CASSGGLGGYEQYF TRBJ2-7 TRBV5-1 - -
TGCGCCAGCAGCTTGTGGGCAGAATCCTACGAGCAGTACTTC CASSLWAESYEQYF TRBJ2-7 TRBV5-1 - -
TGTGCCAGCCAAAGGGGAGGGTTGAATGGCTACACCTTC CASQRGGLNGYTF TRBJ1-2 TRBV6-6 - -
TGTGCCAGCAGCTTAGCTGGGCGTAGAACCTACGAGCAGTACTTC CASSLAGRRTYEQYF TRBJ2-7 TRBV7-9 - -
TGTGCCAGCAGTTTTCGACGCGGCAGGGGGAGGACAGATACGCAGTATTTT CASSFRRGRGRTDTQYF TRBJ2-3 TRBV28 - -
TGTGCCAGCAGCTTAGGTCCGGAGGAGCAGTACTTC CASSLGPEEQYF TRBJ2-7 TRBV7-6 - -
TGTGCCATCAGTGCTAACGACGGACAGGGGGGAGATGAGCAGTTCTTC CAISANDGQGGDEQFF TRBJ2-1 TRBV10-3 TRBD1 -
TGTGCCAGCAGTGACCGGACAGAGGAACCTGGGGAGACCCAGTACTTC CASSDRTEEPGETQYF TRBJ2-5 TRBV2 - once
TGTGCCAGCTCAGGGTCTATTGCAGGGGGAGTGTACGAGCAGTACTTC CASSGSIAGGVYEQYF TRBJ2-7 TRBV9 TRBD1 -
TGTGCCAGCAGCTATGGAGATAACTATGGCTACACCTTC CASSYGDNYGYTF TRBJ1-2 TRBV7-8 - once
TGTGCCAGCAGTACCATACAGGGTCCAGACCTTTACGAGCAGTACTTC CASSTIQGPDLYEQYF TRBJ2-7 TRBV27 - -
TGCGCCAGCAGCCAAACAGGGGACCCTAACTATGGCTACACCTTC CASSQTGDPNYGYTF TRBJ1-2 TRBV4-1 TRBD1 -
TGTGCCTGCGGGGGAGGTATTTTTGCCGGGGAGCTGTTTTTT CACGGGIFAGELFF TRBJ2-2 TRBV30 - -
TGTGCCAGTACCACGGGGACAGGGTCATATAGCAATCAGCCCCAGCATTTT CASTTGTGSYSNQPQHF TRBJ1-5 TRBV19 TRBD1 few
TGTGCCAGCAGTGACTCTCCGGGACAGGGGCGCGGGGGGCACGGGGAGACCCAGTACTTC CASSDSPGQGRGGHGETQYF TRBJ2-5 TRBV6-4 TRBD1 once
TGTGCCAGCAGTTTTCGACAGGGGGACGAGCAGTACTTC CASSFRQGDEQYF TRBJ2-7 TRBV27 TRBD1 -
TGTGCCAGCAGTGAATGGGGGGGGGCCATGGAGACCCAGTACTTC CASSEWGGAMETQYF TRBJ2-5 TRBV25-1 - -
TGTGCCAGCAGCCCCCGACAGGGGGAATACAATGAGCAGTTCTTC CASSPRQGEYNEQFF TRBJ2-1 TRBV7-2 TRBD1 -
TGTGCCAGCAGCCCTCCGACAGGGCGAAACACTGAAGCTTTCTTT CASSPPTGRNTEAFF TRBJ1-1 TRBV14 TRBD1 -
TGTGCCAGCAGTTCCGGGACTAGCTCCACAGATACGCAGTATTTT CASSSGTSSTDTQYF TRBJ2-3 TRBV2 TRBD2 -